This T cell receptor (beta chain) appears in the sequencing data of a study of post-analysis software for immune sequencing data. Study-wide results and limits: Compared with controls, patients had more of about 5 TRBV segments, including TRBV5-6, TRBV5-1 and TRBV20-1.

Included in the TCR beta cDNA libraries were unique molecular identifiers. TCRdb ran MiXCR on the PCR reads and lists one entry per CDR3 protein. The sample lists 350,000 to 500,000 distinct CDR3 sequences, approximately 38% occurring once. This clonotype was recorded a few times. The antigen is undetermined. This CDR3 is built from 12 residues. V shed 3 bases and J shed 8 bases, with 9 bases lying between them. Germline CDR1 is SGHTA and CDR2 is FQGNSA. The sample comprised blood. The rearrangement joins TRBV7-2 to TRBJ2-3; maybe TRBD2 (6 bases). The origin of this receptor is a girl aged 2 to 9 with multiple sclerosis. CDR3 bases: TGTGCCAGCAGCTTCGTGGGAGGTACGCAGTATTTT. It specifies CASSFVGGTQYF.